The rows below give T cell receptor beta chains drawn from one sample of a study of glioma-infiltrating T cells. One entry per CDR3 protein, called by TCRdb with MiXCR from the multiplex PCR reads. The sample lists about 210,000 distinct CDR3 sequences, 32% occurring once. Material for sequencing was glioma tissue, nonneoplastic brain tissue, or PBMCs (not recorded which). The receptors come from a human donor with low-grade glioma or glioblastoma, undergoing nonglioma brain surgery, or in good health (not recorded which). Each CDR3 is given with its conserved first and last residue. Each record gives: J gene, D gene, CDR3 length, V gene, CDR3 protein. The D gene is left open where the match is weak.

J gene: TRBJ1-6; D gene: .; CDR3 length: 15; V gene: TRBV5-1; CDR3 protein: CASSFGDTNNSPLHF
J gene: TRBJ1-5; D gene: .; CDR3 length: 12; V gene: TRBV29-1; CDR3 protein: CSVGSGDQPQHF
J gene: TRBJ2-1; D gene: .; CDR3 length: 14; V gene: TRBV9; CDR3 protein: CASTRAGARNEQFF
J gene: TRBJ1-4; D gene: .; CDR3 length: 15; V gene: TRBV28; CDR3 protein: CATRSGAKANEKLFF
J gene: TRBJ2-5; D gene: .; CDR3 length: 17; V gene: TRBV27; CDR3 protein: CVSSLRFSSPGEETQYF
J gene: TRBJ2-7; D gene: TRBD2; CDR3 length: 17; V gene: TRBV5-4; CDR3 protein: CASSKEMRFSGSHEQYF
J gene: TRBJ2-5; D gene: TRBD1; CDR3 length: 12; V gene: TRBV29-1; CDR3 protein: CSVDRANRAQYF
J gene: TRBJ1-5; D gene: TRBD1; CDR3 length: 13; V gene: TRBV5-1; CDR3 protein: CASSADRGQPQHF
J gene: TRBJ2-3; D gene: TRBD2; CDR3 length: 15; V gene: TRBV7-2; CDR3 protein: CASSLGGGEYDTQYF
J gene: TRBJ1-4; D gene: TRBD1; CDR3 length: 14; V gene: TRBV19; CDR3 protein: CASRADRGYEKLFF
J gene: TRBJ1-3; D gene: .; CDR3 length: 15; V gene: TRBV6-1; CDR3 protein: CASSPYVAAWNTIYF
J gene: TRBJ2-2; D gene: TRBD1; CDR3 length: 15; V gene: TRBV7-2; CDR3 protein: CASSLRQGGTGELFF
J gene: TRBJ2-1; D gene: TRBD1; CDR3 length: 15; V gene: TRBV7-9; CDR3 protein: CASSSGQGDYNEQFF
J gene: TRBJ2-3; D gene: TRBD2; CDR3 length: 16; V gene: TRBV5-1; CDR3 protein: CASILVVAGPTDTQYF
J gene: TRBJ1-5; D gene: .; CDR3 length: 14; V gene: TRBV4-3; CDR3 protein: CASSQDWANQPQHF
J gene: TRBJ2-7; D gene: TRBD2; CDR3 length: 15; V gene: TRBV10-1; CDR3 protein: CSSTTGLEGSYEQYF
J gene: TRBJ2-1; D gene: .; CDR3 length: 16; V gene: TRBV24-1; CDR3 protein: CATSDSSSLNYNEQFF
J gene: TRBJ1-5; D gene: .; CDR3 length: 16; V gene: TRBV24-1; CDR3 protein: CATSDSTGRRDQPQHF
J gene: TRBJ1-5; D gene: .; CDR3 length: 15; V gene: TRBV12-3/TRBV12-4; CDR3 protein: CASSSDMSVYQPQHF
J gene: TRBJ2-1; D gene: .; CDR3 length: 12; V gene: TRBV6-2/TRBV6-3; CDR3 protein: CAISDRYNEQFF
J gene: TRBJ1-1; D gene: .; CDR3 length: 13; V gene: TRBV27; CDR3 protein: CASSLEKWTEAFF
J gene: TRBJ2-5; D gene: TRBD1; CDR3 length: 14; V gene: TRBV7-9; CDR3 protein: CASSPGQQQETQYF
J gene: TRBJ2-5; D gene: .; CDR3 length: 16; V gene: TRBV6-2/TRBV6-3; CDR3 protein: CASSKIPQGGGETQYF
J gene: TRBJ2-7; D gene: TRBD1; CDR3 length: 14; V gene: TRBV20-1; CDR3 protein: CSARGGTGVREQYF
J gene: TRBJ2-7; D gene: TRBD2; CDR3 length: 17; V gene: TRBV6-1; CDR3 protein: CASSLMGLAVPPYEQYF
J gene: TRBJ2-3; D gene: .; CDR3 length: 15; V gene: TRBV7-9; CDR3 protein: CASSFGLGPTDTQYF
J gene: TRBJ2-7; D gene: TRBD1; CDR3 length: 15; V gene: TRBV28; CDR3 protein: CASSSPGTGGYEQYF
J gene: TRBJ2-3; D gene: TRBD2; CDR3 length: 18; V gene: TRBV7-8; CDR3 protein: CASSDRLAGGPSTDTQYF
J gene: TRBJ2-7; D gene: .; CDR3 length: 13; V gene: TRBV29-1; CDR3 protein: CSVEYLGVDEQYF
J gene: TRBJ1-5; D gene: .; CDR3 length: 15; V gene: TRBV20-1; CDR3 protein: CSARDARVVNQPQHF
J gene: TRBJ1-5; D gene: .; CDR3 length: 17; V gene: TRBV15; CDR3 protein: CATSREWGQGSNQKKNF
J gene: TRBJ1-6; D gene: .; CDR3 length: 16; V gene: TRBV10-3; CDR3 protein: CAIRGQDSSYNSPLHF
J gene: TRBJ2-5; D gene: .; CDR3 length: 15; V gene: TRBV3-1; CDR3 protein: CASSQEGSRVKTQYF
J gene: TRBJ2-1; D gene: .; CDR3 length: 15; V gene: TRBV19; CDR3 protein: CASSIYLGDRDEQFF
J gene: TRBJ1-5; D gene: .; CDR3 length: 14; V gene: TRBV3-1; CDR3 protein: CASSQDWGGQPQHF
J gene: TRBJ2-6; D gene: .; CDR3 length: 16; V gene: TRBV4-3; CDR3 protein: CASSQALLTGANVLTF
J gene: TRBJ2-4; D gene: TRBD2; CDR3 length: 21; V gene: TRBV4-1; CDR3 protein: CASSPLLAGGSGALAKNIQYF